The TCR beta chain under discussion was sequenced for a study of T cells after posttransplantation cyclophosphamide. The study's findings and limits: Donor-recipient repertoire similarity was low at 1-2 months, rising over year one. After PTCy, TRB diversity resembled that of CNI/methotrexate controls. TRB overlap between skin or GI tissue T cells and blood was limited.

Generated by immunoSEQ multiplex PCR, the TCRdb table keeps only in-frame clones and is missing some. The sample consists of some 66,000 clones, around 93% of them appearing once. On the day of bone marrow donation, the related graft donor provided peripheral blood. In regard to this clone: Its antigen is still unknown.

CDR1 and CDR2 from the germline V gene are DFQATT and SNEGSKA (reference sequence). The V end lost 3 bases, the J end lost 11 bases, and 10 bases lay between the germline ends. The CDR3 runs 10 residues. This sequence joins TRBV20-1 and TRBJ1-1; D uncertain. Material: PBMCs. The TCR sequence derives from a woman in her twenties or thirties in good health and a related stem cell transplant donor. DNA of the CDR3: TGCAGTGCTAGGGTCACAGCGGCTTTCTTT. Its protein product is CSARVTAAFF.